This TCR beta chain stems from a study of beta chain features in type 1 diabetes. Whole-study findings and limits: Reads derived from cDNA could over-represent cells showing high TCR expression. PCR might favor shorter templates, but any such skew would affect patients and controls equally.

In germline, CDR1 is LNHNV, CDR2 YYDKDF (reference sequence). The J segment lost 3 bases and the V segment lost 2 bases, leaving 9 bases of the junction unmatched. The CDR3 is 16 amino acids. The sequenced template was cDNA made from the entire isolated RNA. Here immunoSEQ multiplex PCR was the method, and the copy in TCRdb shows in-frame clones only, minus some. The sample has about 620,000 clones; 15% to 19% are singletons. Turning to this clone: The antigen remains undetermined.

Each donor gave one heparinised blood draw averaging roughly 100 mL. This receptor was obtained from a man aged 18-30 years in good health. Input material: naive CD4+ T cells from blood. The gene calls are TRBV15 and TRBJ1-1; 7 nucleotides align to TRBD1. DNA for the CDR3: TGTGCCACCAGCAGACATACAGGGGAAAAAGACACTGAAGCTTTCTTT. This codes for CATSRHTGEKDTEAFF.